Listed here are 23 T cell receptor beta chains from one sample, sequenced in a study of blood T cells in healthy people across ages. The second PCR ran about 6 to 11 cycles with a sample-barcoded 5' primer and J-beta primers. TCRdb independently ran MiXCR on the 5' RACE reads; one entry per CDR3 protein. Of some 1.7 million distinct CDR3 sequences in the sample, roughly 30% are singletons; the top ten hold 6.5% to 8.5%. The sequencing input was blood. The receptors derive from a woman aged 30 to 39 in good health.

The chain is built from TRBV6-2 or TRBV6-3 and TRBJ2-7; possibly TRBD2 for D (5 bases). Germline loops: CDR1 MNHEY, CDR2 SVGEGT. V dropped 5 bases and J dropped 1 base, with 15 bases sitting between them. CDR3 size: 15 residues. The CDR3 nucleotides are TGTGCCAGCAGTACCTCCGAGACGGGGTCCTACGAGCAGTACTTC. It translates to CASSTSETGSYEQYF.

A word on this clonotype: A much larger clone sits a single nucleotide away, making a read error possible. The rearrangement uses TRBV29-1 and TRBJ1-1; D gene uncertain. The CDR3 runs 13 residues. V was clipped by 6 bases and J by 3 bases, with 14 bases between them. Looked up from germline, CDR1 is SQVTM and CDR2 is ANQGSEA. In DNA form, the CDR3 reads TGCAGCGTCTCTCCCAGACGTCACACTGAAGCTTTCTTT. Translating gives CSVSPRRHTEAFF.

This rearrangement joins TRBV5-1 to TRBJ1-6; possibly TRBD1 for D (5 bases). The CDR3 is made up of 14 amino acids. Germline assignment: CDR1 SGHRS and CDR2 YFSETQ. With 4 bases removed from V and 10 bases from J, the gap between germline ends came to 15 bases. The CDR3 region has the DNA TGCGCCAGCAGCCCGACGACAGAAACCTCACCCCTCCACTTT. Encoded protein: CASSPTTETSPLHF.

This clonotype was seen many times. The V call is TRBV6-2 or TRBV6-3, the J call TRBJ2-1; D remains ambiguous. V gave up 0 bases and J gave up 4 bases, with 10 bases separating them. Looked up from germline, CDR1 is MNHEY and CDR2 is SVGEGT. This CDR3 contains 15 residues. The CDR3 protein is CASSYSSITYNEQFF. As DNA, the CDR3 is TGTGCCAGCAGTTACTCGAGTATAACTTACAATGAGCAGTTCTTC.

The sample holds many counts of this clonotype. The J gene is TRBJ1-2, the V gene TRBV6-5; 8 bases are shared with TRBD1. The germline V gene has CDR1 MNHEY and CDR2 SVGAGI. The CDR3 runs 14 residues. V gave up 8 bases and J gave up 0 bases; unmatched junction bases: 5. The chain's CDR3 is CASGIQGANYGYTF. The CDR3 nucleotides are TGTGCCAGCGGGATACAGGGGGCTAACTATGGCTACACCTTC.

The CDR3 region has the DNA TGCAGTGCTAGAGAAGGAGGGCAGTTCCAGTTCTTC. As protein: CSAREGGQFQFF. The J gene is TRBJ2-1, the V gene TRBV20-1, with a weak D call TRBD2 (6 bases). The CDR3 consists of 12 residues. Trimming removed 0 bases at V and 13 bases at J, with 13 bases between. The germline CDR1 and CDR2 sequences are DFQATT and SNEGSKA (reference sequence).

The chain recombines TRBV12-3 or TRBV12-4 with TRBJ2-2; possibly TRBD1 or TRBD2 for D (5 bases each). The CDR3 totals 14 residues. Trimming left V 5 bases short and J 7 bases short, with 14 bases between. CDR3 region: CASSGGTSSGELFF. The CDR3 region has the DNA TGTGCCAGCAGTGGTGGGACGAGCAGCGGGGAGCTGTTTTTT.

The chain uses TRBV4-1 and TRBJ2-7; D ambiguous. The J call may be wrong; the DNA end is better matched by TRBJ2-5. The CDR3 has 12 amino acids. In germline, CDR1 is MGHRA, CDR2 YSYEKL. This chain's CDR3 is CASSQPLGTQYF. CDR3 sequence (DNA): TGCGCCAGCAGCCAGCCCCTGGGGACCCAGTACTTC.

The table lists this clonotype with a few counts. CDR3 in amino acids: CASSTGQSSGANVLTF. The CDR3 bases are TGTGCCAGCAGTACGGGACAAAGCTCTGGGGCCAACGTCCTGACTTTC. The chain employs TRBV2 and TRBJ2-6; possibly TRBD1 for D (6 bases). With 5 bases removed from V and 0 bases from J, the gap between germline ends came to 11 bases. This CDR3 contains 16 residues. CDR1 is SNHLY, CDR2 FYNNEI, per germline.

The chain is built from TRBV19 and TRBJ1-6, with 9 nucleotides matching TRBD1. The CDR3 runs to 15 residues. After removal of 1 base from V and 7 bases from J, the junction contained 2 bases not matched to a gene. Germline assignment: CDR1 LNHDA and CDR2 SQIVND (reference sequence). This CDR3 reads CASSIAGTGNSPLHF. The DNA of the CDR3 is TGTGCCAGTAGTATAGCCGGGACAGGGAATTCACCCCTCCACTTT.

The chain carries TRBV30 and TRBJ1-1; D ambiguous. Germline values: CDR1 GTSNPN, CDR2 SVGIG (reference sequence). This CDR3 has 17 residues. The V gene lost 2 bases and the J gene lost 1 base, with 20 bases spanning the gap. This CDR3 is CAWSSPEPTVGNTEAFF. The CDR3 DNA follows: TGTGCCTGGAGTAGCCCAGAGCCGACGGTGGGGAACACTGAAGCTTTCTTT.

Only a few counts were recorded for this clonotype. The V and J genes are TRBV4-1 and TRBJ2-3; the match to TRBD2 covers 9 bases. J was trimmed by 2 bases and V by 4 bases; bases with no gene match: 13. In germline, CDR1 is MGHRA, CDR2 YSYEKL. The CDR3 spans 18 residues. CDR3 region: CASSRYHSGGRNTDTQYF. In DNA, the CDR3 is TGCGCCAGCAGCCGATATCATAGCGGGGGTAGGAACACAGATACGCAGTATTTT.

The V call is TRBV5-1, the J call TRBJ2-5; possibly TRBD1 for D (5 bases). CDR1 SGHRS and CDR2 YFSETQ come from the germline V gene. Trimming took off 0 bases at V and 0 bases at J, with 9 bases between the two ends. The CDR3 has 15 residues. This CDR3 is CASSLGQIDQETQYF. CDR3 sequence (DNA): TGCGCCAGCAGCTTGGGACAGATCGACCAAGAGACCCAGTACTTC.

The chain uses TRBV20-1 and TRBJ2-7; D not certain. Gene TRBJ2-5 matches the end of the DNA better, so the J call may be wrong. Per germline, CDR1 DFQATT and CDR2 SNEGSKA (reference sequence). The CDR3 length is 16 residues. CDR3: CSARDKGSEVGETQYF. For the CDR3, the DNA is TGCAGTGCTAGAGATAAAGGAAGTGAAGTAGGGGAGACCCAGTACTTC.

This clonotype was observed a handful of times. The rearrangement uses TRBV2 and TRBJ2-3; D unclear. The germline V and J ends were trimmed by 6 bases and 6 bases, with 7 bases remaining between them. CDR1 SNHLY and CDR2 FYNNEI come from the germline V gene. The CDR3 has 11 residues. The CDR3 reads CASRSFDTQYF. CDR3 nucleotides: TGTGCCAGCAGGTCTTTTGATACGCAGTATTTT.

Ten or more counts support this clonotype. In nucleotides, the CDR3 is TGTGCCAGTACCACCCCTCTAATGGATGAGCAGTTCTTC. Its translation: CASTTPLMDEQFF. V is TRBV19 and J is TRBJ2-1; D ambiguous. CDR1 is LNHDA, CDR2 SQIVND, per germline (reference sequence). Trimming removed 7 bases at V and 8 bases at J, with 15 bases between. CDR3 length: 13 amino acids.

Regarding this clonotype: A much larger clonotype is one base distant, so this may be a read error. This chain connects TRBV10-3 to TRBJ2-5; 9 bases are shared with TRBD1. This CDR3 region has 13 residues. The germline gives CDR1 ENHRY, CDR2 SYGVKD. V lost 10 bases to trimming and J lost 11 bases; unmatched junction nucleotides: 14. CDR3 in DNA: TGTGCCACCGGGGGGACAGGGTATGATGAGCAGTACTTC. Its translation: CATGGTGYDEQYF.

The chain links TRBV12-3 or TRBV12-4 to TRBJ2-3; 7 bases align to TRBD1. The CDR3 is 16 amino acids. Trimming cost V 2 bases and J 2 bases; bases outside gene matches: 7. CDR3 loop: CASSLKGDRLTDTQYF. The DNA for the CDR3 is TGTGCCAGCAGTTTAAAGGGGGACAGACTCACAGATACGCAGTATTTT.

The chain combines TRBV20-1 with TRBJ1-6, with a weak D call TRBD1 (5 bases). The length of the CDR3 is 14 residues. Deletions cut 0 bases from V and 10 bases from J, with 13 bases between. Germline V gives CDR1 DFQATT, CDR2 SNEGSKA (reference sequence). The CDR3 spells CSAREWVGDSPLHF. The CDR3 coding sequence is TGCAGTGCTAGAGAATGGGTCGGGGACTCACCCCTCCACTTT.

In this sample, this clonotype turned up many times. The CDR3 coding sequence is TGCAGCGTCGCCAGGGACAGGGGGTCAGATACGCAGTATTTT. This sequence encodes CSVARDRGSDTQYF. The V and J genes are TRBV29-1 and TRBJ2-3, with TRBD1 matching 11 bases. Germline loops: CDR1 SQVTM, CDR2 ANQGSEA. With 6 bases clipped from V and 4 bases from J, the junction kept 6 bases outside the gene matches. CDR3 length equals 14 residues.

The DNA for the CDR3 is TGTGCCAGCTCAGAAGGGGGACCTGAAGCTTTCTTT. Translation: CASSEGGPEAFF. This chain joins TRBV12-1 and TRBJ1-1; the D call in the table, TRBD1, was not verified against the DNA. TRBV12-1 is assigned pseudogene status. This CDR3 has 12 amino acids.

This clonotype was observed a handful of times. This chain links TRBV20-1 with TRBJ2-1; a weak D match, TRBD2 (6 bases). The germline V gene has CDR1 DFQATT and CDR2 SNEGSKA (reference sequence). Trimming pared 7 bases from V and 7 bases from J, leaving 20 bases between. The CDR3 totals 14 residues. CDR3 region: CSVPNLGSGNEQFF. The CDR3 DNA sequence: TGCAGTGTTCCCAACCTGGGGAGCGGGAATGAGCAGTTCTTC.

The V call is TRBV5-6, the J call TRBJ2-5; 10 nucleotides agree with TRBD1. This CDR3 is built from 18 residues. The germline V gene has CDR1 SGHDT and CDR2 YYEEEE. The trim removed 4 bases at V and 6 bases at J, leaving 18 bases unmatched. The CDR3 sequence: CASSRLQPGQGLVKTQYF. CDR3 nucleotides: TGTGCCAGCAGCCGCCTCCAACCGGGACAGGGGCTTGTTAAGACCCAGTACTTC.